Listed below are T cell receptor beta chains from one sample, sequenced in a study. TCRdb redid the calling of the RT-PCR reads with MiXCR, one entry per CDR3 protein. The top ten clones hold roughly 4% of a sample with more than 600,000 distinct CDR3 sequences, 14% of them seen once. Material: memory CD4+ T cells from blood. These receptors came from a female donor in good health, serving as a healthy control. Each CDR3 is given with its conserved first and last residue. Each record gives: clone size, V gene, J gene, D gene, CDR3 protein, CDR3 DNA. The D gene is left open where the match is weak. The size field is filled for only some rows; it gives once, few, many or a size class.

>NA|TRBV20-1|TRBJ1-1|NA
CSAFTISGNTEAFF
TGCAGTGCTTTCACCATCTCGGGGAACACTGAAGCTTTCTTT
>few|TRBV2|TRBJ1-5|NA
CASRAHNSNSNQPQHF
TGTGCCAGCAGGGCACACAACTCAAATAGCAATCAGCCCCAGCATTTT
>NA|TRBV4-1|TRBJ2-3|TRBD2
CASSPGGGFTDTQYF
TGCGCCAGCAGCCCGGGAGGGGGATTCACAGATACGCAGTATTTT
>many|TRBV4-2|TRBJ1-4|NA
CASSQEGLGEKLFF
TGTGCCAGCAGCCAAGAAGGGCTCGGTGAAAAACTGTTTTTT
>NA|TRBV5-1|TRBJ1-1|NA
CASSLNQGGSEAFF
TGCGCCAGCAGCTTGAATCAGGGAGGTTCCGAAGCTTTCTTT
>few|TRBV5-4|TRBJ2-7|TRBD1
CASSSLRDSLYEQYF
TGTGCCAGCAGCTCCCTCCGGGACAGCCTCTACGAGCAGTACTTC
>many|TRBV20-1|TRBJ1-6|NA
CSAREDHNSPLHF
TGCAGTGCTAGAGAAGACCATAATTCACCCCTCCACTTT
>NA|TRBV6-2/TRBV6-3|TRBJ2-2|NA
CASSYFLDRTGELFF
TGTGCCAGCAGTTACTTCCTTGACAGGACCGGGGAGCTGTTTTTT
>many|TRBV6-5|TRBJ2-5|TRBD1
CASSPTGQETQYF
TGTGCCAGCAGTCCGACAGGGCAGGAGACCCAGTACTTC
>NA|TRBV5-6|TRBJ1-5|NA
CASSPQGIGNQPQHF
TGTGCCAGCAGCCCCCAAGGTATTGGCAATCAGCCCCAGCATTTT
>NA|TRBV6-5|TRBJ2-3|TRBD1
CASSYSADRGPTDTQYF
TGTGCCAGCAGTTACTCCGCGGACAGGGGGCCGACAGATACGCAGTATTTT
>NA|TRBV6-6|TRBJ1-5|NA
CASSMGFDGQPQHF
TGTGCCAGCAGTATGGGGTTTGACGGTCAGCCCCAGCATTTT
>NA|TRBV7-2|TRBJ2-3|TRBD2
CASSSLGLAGVTDTQYF
TGTGCCAGCAGCTCGCTGGGACTAGCGGGGGTCACAGATACGCAGTATTTT
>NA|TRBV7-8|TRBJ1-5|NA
CASSLGGIGQPQHF
TGTGCCAGCAGCTTAGGTGGAATAGGTCAGCCCCAGCATTTT
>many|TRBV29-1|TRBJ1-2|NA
CSVGGDWGYTF
TGCAGCGTTGGAGGGGATTGGGGCTACACCTTC
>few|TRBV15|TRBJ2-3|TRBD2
CATSSGLANTDTQYF
TGTGCCACCAGTTCCGGACTAGCTAACACAGATACGCAGTATTTT
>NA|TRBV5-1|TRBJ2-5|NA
CASSLLPDQETQYF
TGCGCCAGCAGCTTGCTCCCAGACCAAGAGACCCAGTACTTC
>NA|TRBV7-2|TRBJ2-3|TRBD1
CASSPTGQGTDTQYF
TGTGCCAGCAGCCCGACGGGACAGGGCACAGATACGCAGTATTTT
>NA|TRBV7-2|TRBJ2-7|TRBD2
CASRLSGGTYEQYF
TGTGCCAGCCGCCTTTCGGGGGGGACCTACGAGCAGTACTTC
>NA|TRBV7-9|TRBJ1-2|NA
CASSRGQGDRYTF
TGTGCCAGCAGCCGGGGACAAGGGGACCGCTACACCTTC
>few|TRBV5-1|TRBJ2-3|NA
CASSLGRLIGDTQYF
TGCGCCAGCAGCTTGGGCAGGCTAATAGGGGATACGCAGTATTTT
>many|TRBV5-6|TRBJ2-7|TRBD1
CASSLGTVAYEQYF
TGTGCCAGCAGCTTAGGGACAGTGGCCTACGAGCAGTACTTC
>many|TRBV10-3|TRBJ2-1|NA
CAISGRDGGNGNEQFF
TGTGCCATCAGTGGAAGAGATGGAGGAAATGGGAATGAGCAGTTCTTC
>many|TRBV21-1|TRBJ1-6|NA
CASSKPLRGATNSPLHF
TGTGCCAGCAGCAAACCGCTCCGGGGGGCAACTAATTCACCCCTCCACTTT
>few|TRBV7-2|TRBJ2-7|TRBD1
CASSFRAGQGGEQYF
TGTGCCAGCAGCTTTCGAGCGGGACAGGGGGGTGAGCAGTACTTC
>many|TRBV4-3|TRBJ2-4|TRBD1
CASSPRTGIDIQYF
TGCGCCAGCAGCCCCAGGACAGGTATCGACATTCAGTACTTC
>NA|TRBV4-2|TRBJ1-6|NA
CASSREGPQGSPLHF
TGTGCCAGCAGCCGGGAGGGACCGCAGGGTTCACCCCTCCACTTT
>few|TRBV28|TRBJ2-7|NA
CASRTRQISYEQYF
TGTGCCAGCCGAACCAGACAGATTTCCTACGAGCAGTACTTC
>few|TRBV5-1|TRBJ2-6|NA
CASSLDGANVLTF
TGCGCCAGCAGCTTGGATGGGGCCAACGTCCTGACTTTC
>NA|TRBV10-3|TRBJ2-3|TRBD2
CAISESSGSADTQYF
TGTGCCATCAGTGAGTCGAGCGGGAGTGCAGATACGCAGTATTTT
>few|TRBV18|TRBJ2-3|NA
CASSPGGTADTQYF
TGTGCCAGCTCACCAGGGGGGACCGCAGATACGCAGTATTTT
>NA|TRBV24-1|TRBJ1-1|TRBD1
CATRPTGTNTEAFF
TGTGCCACCAGGCCGACAGGGACAAACACTGAAGCTTTCTTT
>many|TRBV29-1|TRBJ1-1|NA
CSVDVNTEAFF
TGCAGCGTTGACGTGAACACTGAAGCTTTCTTT
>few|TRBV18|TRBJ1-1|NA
CASSPGPLAMNTEAFF
TGTGCCAGCTCACCGGGGCCCCTAGCAATGAACACTGAAGCTTTCTTT
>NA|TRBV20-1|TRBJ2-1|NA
CSAKLVEQFF
TGCAGTGCTAAGCTTGTTGAGCAGTTCTTC
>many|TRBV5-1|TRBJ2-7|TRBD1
CASSYHSTRTGTYEQYF
TGCGCCAGCAGCTACCATTCGACCCGGACAGGGACCTACGAGCAGTACTTC
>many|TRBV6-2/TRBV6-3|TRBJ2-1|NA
CASSQQGREQFF
TGTGCCAGCAGCCAACAGGGTCGTGAGCAGTTCTTC
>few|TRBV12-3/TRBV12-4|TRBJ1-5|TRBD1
CASRPGQSGNNQPQHF
TGTGCCAGCAGGCCGGGACAGAGCGGGAATAATCAGCCCCAGCATTTT
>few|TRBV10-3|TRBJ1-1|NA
CAISEGRANTEAFF
TGTGCCATCAGTGAAGGCAGGGCAAACACTGAAGCTTTCTTT
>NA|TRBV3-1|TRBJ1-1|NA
CASSQEGAHTEAFF
TGTGCCAGCAGCCAAGAAGGGGCGCACACTGAAGCTTTCTTT
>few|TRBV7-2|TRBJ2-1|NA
CASSLVHGSSYNEQFF
TGTGCCAGCAGCTTAGTCCACGGGAGCTCCTACAATGAGCAGTTCTTC
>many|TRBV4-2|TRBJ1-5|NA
CASSQERRQPQHF
TGTGCCAGCAGCCAAGAGAGGCGTCAGCCCCAGCATTTT
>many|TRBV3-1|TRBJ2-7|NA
CASSQQAHEQYF
TGTGCCAGCAGCCAACAGGCTCACGAGCAGTACTTC
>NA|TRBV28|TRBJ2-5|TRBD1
CASSWQGAGKTQYF
TGTGCCAGCAGTTGGCAGGGGGCGGGGAAGACCCAGTACTTC
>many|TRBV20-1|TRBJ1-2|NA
CSAPRDLYYGYTF
TGCAGTGCCCCCCGGGACCTATACTATGGCTACACCTTC
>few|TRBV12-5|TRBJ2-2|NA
CASGLVLGHPNTGELFF
TGTGCTAGTGGTTTGGTGTTGGGACACCCGAACACCGGGGAGCTGTTTTTT
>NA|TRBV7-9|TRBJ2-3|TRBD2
CASSPPSGGSDTQYF
TGTGCCAGCAGCCCACCTTCAGGCGGGAGTGATACGCAGTATTTT
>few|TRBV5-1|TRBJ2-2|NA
CASSVDSSGELFF
TGCGCCAGCAGCGTAGACAGCAGCGGGGAGCTGTTTTTT
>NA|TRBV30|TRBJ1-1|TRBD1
CAWRGQGKVTEAFF
TGTGCCTGGAGAGGACAGGGGAAGGTCACTGAAGCTTTCTTT
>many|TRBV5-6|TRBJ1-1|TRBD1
CASSFGQGARAEAFF
TGTGCCAGCAGCTTCGGACAGGGGGCTCGGGCTGAAGCTTTCTTT
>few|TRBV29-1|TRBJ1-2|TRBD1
CSVEATGVGYTF
TGCAGCGTTGAAGCAACAGGGGTTGGCTACACCTTC
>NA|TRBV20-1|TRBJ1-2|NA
CSVLQSANYGYTF
TGCAGTGTCTTACAGAGCGCTAACTATGGCTACACCTTC
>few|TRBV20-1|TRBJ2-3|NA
CSATKNTGSWDTQYF
TGCAGTGCAACGAAGAACACAGGGTCCTGGGATACGCAGTATTTT
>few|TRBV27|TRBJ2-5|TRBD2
CASSLGKAGGPLETQYF
TGTGCCAGCAGTTTAGGAAAGGCGGGAGGGCCCTTGGAGACCCAGTACTTC
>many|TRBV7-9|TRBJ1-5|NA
CASSLADQPQHF
TGTGCCAGCAGCCTGGCGGATCAGCCCCAGCATTTT